This T cell receptor (beta chain) was recovered during a study of T cell changes during pregnancy in multiple sclerosis (dated by TCRdb to about 2019). Background for the entire study: The study looked at changes in the T cell repertoire across pregnancy in women with multiple sclerosis.

The method was the immunoSEQ multiplex PCR assay. Drawn from immuneACCESS, this table holds only the in-frame rearrangements with V and J called that TCRdb kept. Clones are partly lost; checked studies trace under half to an unresolved V gene and leave the rest unexplained. The table for this sample lists tens of thousands of clones; around 92% of them were counted only once. Roughly 1.2% of the sample goes to the ten largest clones. Points on this clone: Its specific antigen is unknown. It has no much larger one-base neighbor in the sample; base qualities were not kept.

The sample consisted of peripheral blood, taken after pregnancy. The receptor's source is a female donor in good health, enrolled as a control in a pregnancy study.

At the DNA level, the sequence is TGTGCCAGCAGCTTAGGATACAGGACAAGAACTGGAAACACCATATATTTT. It is translated as CASSLGYRTRTGNTIYF. The sequence is built from TRBV7-2 and TRBJ1-3, and the D gene may be TRBD1, 5 bases matching. The germline V gene supplies CDR1 SGHTA and CDR2 FQGNSA. V lost 1 base and J lost 2 bases; the stretch between them is 15 bases long. From cysteine to phenylalanine, the CDR3 is 17 amino acids long. Left in the record is the CDR3 DNA by itself, 51 bases read in frame from the first base.